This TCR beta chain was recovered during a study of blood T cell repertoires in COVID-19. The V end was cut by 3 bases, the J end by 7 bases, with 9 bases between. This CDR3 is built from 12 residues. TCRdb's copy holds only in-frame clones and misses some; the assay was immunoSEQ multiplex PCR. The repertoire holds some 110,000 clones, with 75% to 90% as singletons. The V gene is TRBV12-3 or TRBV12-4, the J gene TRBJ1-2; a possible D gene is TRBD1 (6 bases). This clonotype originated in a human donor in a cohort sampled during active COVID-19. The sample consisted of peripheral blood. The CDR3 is CASSLSGVGYTF. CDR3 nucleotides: TGTGCCAGCAGTTTGTCAGGGGTTGGCTACACCTTC.